The sequence of this T cell receptor beta chain was determined in a study of shared clonotypes between healthy human individuals. Study-level results: Generally, estimated richness proved larger in naive subsets than it did in memory subsets. The study sampled only blood, and tissue repertoires likely differ.

The V gene's germline CDR1 is SGHTA and CDR2 FQGNSA. V dropped 3 bases and J dropped 0; count of bases not matched to a gene: 5. This CDR3 spans 15 amino acids. Profiled with immunoSEQ multiplex PCR; TCRdb holds only in-frame clones, not every one. Found here are about 2 million clones, 90% to 95% of them singletons; the top ten hold 0.1% to 0.15%. Note on this clone: The target antigen is unknown.

Sequencing was done on a sample of naive CD4+ T cells sorted from blood. Subset of the sample: CD45RA+ positively selected. The TCR sequence derives from a man aged 18 to 30 in good health. J is TRBJ2-7 and V is TRBV7-2; 7 bases agree with TRBD1. CDR3 nucleotides: TGTGCCAGCAGCTTTGGGGGACAGAGCTCCTACGAGCAGTACTTC. Translating it yields CASSFGGQSSYEQYF. Together with reference TRBV7-2 and TRBJ2-7, the CDR3 gives the full variable domain: GAGVSQSPSNKVTEKGKDVELRCDPISGHTALYWYRQSLGQGLEFLIYFQGNSAPDKSGLPSDRFSAERTGGSVSTLTIQRTQQEDSAVYLCASSFGGQSSYEQYFGPGTRLTVT.